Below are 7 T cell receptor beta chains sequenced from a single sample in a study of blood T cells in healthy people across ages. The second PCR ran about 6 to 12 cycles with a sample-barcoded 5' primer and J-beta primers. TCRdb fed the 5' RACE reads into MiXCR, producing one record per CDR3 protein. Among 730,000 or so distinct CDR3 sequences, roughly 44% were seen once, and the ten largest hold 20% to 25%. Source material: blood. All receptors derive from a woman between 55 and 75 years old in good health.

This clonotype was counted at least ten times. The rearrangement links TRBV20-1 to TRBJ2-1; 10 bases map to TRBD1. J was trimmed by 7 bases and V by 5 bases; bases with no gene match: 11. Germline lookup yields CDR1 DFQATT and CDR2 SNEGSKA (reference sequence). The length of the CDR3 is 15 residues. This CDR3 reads CSAGPGQGFYNEQFF. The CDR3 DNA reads TGCAGTGCTGGACCGGGACAGGGGTTTTATAATGAGCAGTTCTTC.

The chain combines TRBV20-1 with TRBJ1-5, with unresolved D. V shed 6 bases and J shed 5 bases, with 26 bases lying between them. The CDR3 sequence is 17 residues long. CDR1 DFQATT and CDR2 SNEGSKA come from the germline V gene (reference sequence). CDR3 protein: CSADPLGAGGEDQPQHF. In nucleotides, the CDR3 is TGCAGTGCCGACCCCTTAGGAGCAGGCGGGGAAGATCAGCCCCAGCATTTT.

CDR3 loop: CASSLEVHGTEAFF. For the CDR3, the DNA is TGTGCCAGCAGTTTAGAGGTACACGGGACTGAAGCTTTCTTT. This rearrangement joins TRBV28 to TRBJ1-1; D is uncertain. This CDR3 spans 14 amino acids. V was trimmed by 2 bases and J by 5 bases, leaving 12 bases between them. CDR1 MDHEN and CDR2 SYDVKM come from the germline V gene.

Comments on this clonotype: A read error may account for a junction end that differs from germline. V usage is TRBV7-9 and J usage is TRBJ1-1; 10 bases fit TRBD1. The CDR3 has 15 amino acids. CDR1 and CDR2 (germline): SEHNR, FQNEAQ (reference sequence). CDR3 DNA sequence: TGTGCGAGCAGCTTCCCCGGGACAGGGGTAACTGAAGCTTTCTTT. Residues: CASSFPGTGVTEAFF.

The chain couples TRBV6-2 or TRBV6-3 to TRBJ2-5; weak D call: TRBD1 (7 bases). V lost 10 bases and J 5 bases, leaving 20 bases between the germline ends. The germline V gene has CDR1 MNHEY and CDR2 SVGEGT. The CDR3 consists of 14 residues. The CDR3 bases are TGTGCCACCCAGGGCAGGGGGGTATCGGAGACCCAGTACTTC. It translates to CATQGRGVSETQYF.

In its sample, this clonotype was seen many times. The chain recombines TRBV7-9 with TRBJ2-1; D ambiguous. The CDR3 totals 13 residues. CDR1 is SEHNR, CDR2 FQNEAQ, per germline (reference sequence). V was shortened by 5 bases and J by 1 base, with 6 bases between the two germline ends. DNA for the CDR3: TGTGCCAGCAGCCTACAATCCTACAATGAGCAGTTCTTC. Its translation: CASSLQSYNEQFF.

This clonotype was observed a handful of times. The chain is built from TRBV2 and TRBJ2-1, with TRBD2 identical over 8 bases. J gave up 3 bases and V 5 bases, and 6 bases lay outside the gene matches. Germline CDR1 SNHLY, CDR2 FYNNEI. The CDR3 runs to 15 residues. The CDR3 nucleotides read TGTGCCAGCAGTAACTTAGCGGGAAACTACAATGAGCAGTTCTTC. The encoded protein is CASSNLAGNYNEQFF.